These T cell receptor beta chains were read from a single sample in a study of CXCR3-negative and CXCR3-positive naive CD8 T cells. Using the 5' RACE reads, TCRdb records one entry per CDR3 protein without DNA. The sample's table shows 20,000 to 25,000 distinct CDR3 sequences. Sequenced input: memory CD8+ T cells from blood. The source of these receptors is a human donor in good health. Some clones in this sample may be carry-over from other donors' samples. Each CDR3 is given with its conserved first and last residue.

v_gene: TRBV23-1; j_gene: TRBJ2-4; CDR3aa: CASSHPGQGRGNIQYF
v_gene: TRBV9; j_gene: TRBJ1-2; CDR3aa: CASSVEDGAANYGYTF
v_gene: TRBV10-3; j_gene: TRBJ1-6; CDR3aa: CAIQSSGGYNSPLHF
v_gene: TRBV14; j_gene: TRBJ2-1; CDR3aa: CASSQLAGGLYNEQFF
v_gene: TRBV7-2; j_gene: TRBJ2-5; CDR3aa: CASSPGQGADETQYF
v_gene: TRBV28; j_gene: TRBJ2-7; CDR3aa: CASSYTDRGSYEQYF
v_gene: TRBV19; j_gene: TRBJ2-1; CDR3aa: CASSIGWRTRSGLADNNEQFF
v_gene: TRBV7-9; j_gene: TRBJ2-7; CDR3aa: CASSPRDSSYEQYF
v_gene: TRBV29-1; j_gene: TRBJ2-1; CDR3aa: CSSRQVGPYNEQFF
v_gene: TRBV7-2; j_gene: TRBJ2-7; CDR3aa: CASRGLPGQLPYEQYF
v_gene: TRBV5-1; j_gene: TRBJ2-5; CDR3aa: CASLEGEPQETQYF
v_gene: TRBV4-3; j_gene: TRBJ2-7; CDR3aa: CASSQDRGGVEQYF
v_gene: TRBV7-8; j_gene: TRBJ2-2; CDR3aa: CASSLGPGKLRTGELFF
v_gene: TRBV14; j_gene: TRBJ2-7; CDR3aa: CASSPGSSYEQYF
v_gene: TRBV28; j_gene: TRBJ2-1; CDR3aa: CASSRQGRGFNEQFF
v_gene: TRBV5-1; j_gene: TRBJ1-1; CDR3aa: CASSLGGSVVGDTEAFF